This T cell receptor beta chain was observed in a study of T-cell reconstitution after alpha-beta-depleted transplantation in children. A TCRbeta library incorporating unique molecular identifiers was prepared. TCRdb re-derived calls from the PCR reads in MiXCR, one entry per CDR3 protein. The sample has about 610,000 distinct CDR3 sequences; about 11% are singletons. This clonotype was detected a few times. The CDR3 spans 19 residues. The V segment lost 3 bases and the J segment 2 bases; nucleotides outside the gene matches: 15. The source material was PBMCs from the stem cell graft donor, sampled from the stem cell graft. The chain combines TRBV12-3 or TRBV12-4 with TRBJ2-3, with TRBD2 identical over 9 bases. The receptor's source is a human donor who donated a stem cell graft to a child with acute myeloid leukemia. The CDR3: CASSFPLGRREGPTDTQYF. The CDR3 region has the DNA TGTGCCAGCAGTTTCCCTCTAGGTCGGCGGGAGGGCCCCACAGATACGCAGTATTTT.